The rows below give T cell receptor beta chains drawn from one sample of a study of T cell responses to AZD1222 COVID-19 vaccine. Profiling relied on immunoSEQ multiplex PCR, and the TCRdb table lists in-frame clones only, not all of them. The repertoire holds 70,000 to 85,000 clones, with 65% to 85% as singletons. Material: peripheral blood, obtained on day 0 of AZD1222 vaccination. These receptors all stem from an adult in good health. Each CDR3 is given with its conserved first and last residue. A D gene is named only where the DNA matches it firmly. Clone size is not always given. Where it is, it says once, few, many or a class for expanded clones.

v_gene,j_gene,abundance,d_gene,CDR3nt,CDR3aa
TRBV5-4,TRBJ1-5,once,TRBD1,TGTGCCAGCATTCACAGGGGGTTTTATAGCAATCAGCCCCAGCATTTT,CASIHRGFYSNQPQHF
TRBV4-3,TRBJ2-2,NA,NA,TGCGCCAGCAGGCTCCGGGACGAGAACACCGGGGAGCTGTTTTTT,CASRLRDENTGELFF
TRBV28,TRBJ2-1,NA,NA,TGTGCCAGCAGTTCTATAGGGGGTGTGCACCTCACCAGTGCCAATGAGCAGTTCTTC,CASSSIGGVHLTSANEQFF
TRBV7-9,TRBJ1-1,NA,NA,TGTGCCAGTTCCGCGGGACACACTGAAGCTTTCTTT,CASSAGHTEAFF
TRBV6-5,TRBJ1-2,NA,NA,TGTGCCACCCGATTCGAGAGCTATGGCTACACCTTC,CATRFESYGYTF
TRBV19,TRBJ1-2,NA,TRBD1,TGTGCCAGTAGTCCCACCGCGACAGGGTCGGGCTATGGCTACACCTTC,CASSPTATGSGYGYTF
TRBV5-1,TRBJ1-2,NA,NA,TGCGCCAGCAGCTTGGCGGGGGGCAGGGGCCGGGCGGGATATGGCTACACCTTC,CASSLAGGRGRAGYGYTF
TRBV4-3,TRBJ2-1,NA,TRBD2,TGCGCCAGCAGCCAAGAGGCTAGCGGGCTTAACGGGAAGCAGTTCTTC,CASSQEASGLNGKQFF
TRBV18,TRBJ1-4,NA,NA,TGTGCCAGCTCACCCCGGCAAGGGGTTACTAATGAAAAACTGTTTTTT,CASSPRQGVTNEKLFF
TRBV3-1/TRBV3-2,TRBJ2-2,NA,NA,TGTGCCAGCAGCCAATCGCAGCCTACCAACACCGGGGAGCTGTTTTTT,CASSQSQPTNTGELFF
TRBV5-6,TRBJ1-6,NA,TRBD1,TGTGCCAGCAGCCCTACTGGACAGGGAAGATCACCCCTCCACTTT,CASSPTGQGRSPLHF
TRBV2,TRBJ1-6,NA,NA,TGTGCCAGCAGAGGGGAGTTTTCACCCCTCCACTTT,CASRGEFSPLHF
TRBV4-2,TRBJ2-2,NA,NA,TGTGCCAGCAGCCAACAGGTCACCGGGGAGCTGTTTTTT,CASSQQVTGELFF
TRBV7-8,TRBJ2-7,NA,TRBD1,TGTGCCAGCAGCTTAACCGACAGGGCCGGGCAGTACTTC,CASSLTDRAGQYF
TRBV15,TRBJ2-3,NA,NA,TGTGCCACCAGCGTAGGGCAGGTCACAGATACGCAGTATTTT,CATSVGQVTDTQYF
TRBV4-1,TRBJ1-6,NA,NA,TGCGCCAGCAGCCAAGGACTCACCGGACGGATTAATTCACCCCTCCACTTT,CASSQGLTGRINSPLHF
TRBV6-6,TRBJ2-7,NA,NA,TGTGCCAGCAGTTACTCGAGTCTGGACCTATCCTACGAGCAGTACTTC,CASSYSSLDLSYEQYF
TRBV6-6,TRBJ1-5,NA,NA,TGTGCCAGCAGTCCCACTAATAGCAATCAGCCCCAGCATTTT,CASSPTNSNQPQHF
TRBV5-6,TRBJ2-7,NA,NA,TGTGCCAGCAGCTTGGGCCCCGGGTACGAGCAGTACTTC,CASSLGPGYEQYF
TRBV5-1,TRBJ2-3,NA,NA,TGCGCCAGCACACTGTCGCCCTTGGGCACAGATACGCAGTATTTT,CASTLSPLGTDTQYF
TRBV30,TRBJ1-1,NA,NA,TGTGCCTGGATCCATGGGAAGACTGAAGCTTTCTTT,CAWIHGKTEAFF
TRBV7-9,TRBJ2-3,NA,NA,TGTGCCAGCAACCCCCTCCAGGGCGGCGATACGCAGTATTTT,CASNPLQGGDTQYF
TRBV10-3,TRBJ1-1,NA,NA,TGTGCCATCAGGACGGACAGCTTGAACACTGAAGCTTTCTTT,CAIRTDSLNTEAFF
TRBV27,TRBJ2-3,once,NA,TGTGCCAGCAGCTGGAGAGCTAGCACAGATACGCAGTATTTT,CASSWRASTDTQYF
TRBV5-1,TRBJ1-2,NA,TRBD1,TGCGCCAGCAGCTTGGGGGACAGAGAGTGGGGCTACACCTTC,CASSLGDREWGYTF
TRBV4-2,TRBJ2-1,NA,TRBD2,TGTGCCAGCAGCCCGGGACTAGCGGGGCAAGGGGAGCAGTTCTTC,CASSPGLAGQGEQFF
TRBV5-6,TRBJ1-2,NA,TRBD1,TGTGCCAGCAGCTCACGTGACAGGGCTTGGGGTGGCTACACCTTC,CASSSRDRAWGGYTF
TRBV5-1,TRBJ1-5,few,NA,TGCGCCAGCAGCTTGGGGCCACAGGGTAGCAATCAGCCCCAGCATTTT,CASSLGPQGSNQPQHF
TRBV12-5,TRBJ2-7,NA,TRBD2,TGTGCTAGTGGCCCCACTAGCGGGAGTCTCTACGAGCAGTACTTC,CASGPTSGSLYEQYF
TRBV5-1,TRBJ2-1,NA,TRBD2,TGCGCCAGCAGCTTGGTGGGTAGCGGGAGTTTGGTGGCGAATGAGCAGTTCTTC,CASSLVGSGSLVANEQFF
TRBV5-6,TRBJ1-2,NA,NA,TGTGCCAGCAGCTTGTACGGGGATGGGTATGGCTACACCTTC,CASSLYGDGYGYTF
TRBV27,TRBJ2-1,NA,NA,TGTGCCAGCAGTTTAACCTACAATGAGCAGTTCTTC,CASSLTYNEQFF
TRBV6-6,TRBJ2-7,NA,NA,TGTGCCAGCAGTTCGATCTACGAGCAGTACTTC,CASSSIYEQYF
TRBV4-3,TRBJ1-5,NA,NA,TGCGCCAGCAGCCAAGACCGGGGGGAAGGACAGCCCCAGCATTTT,CASSQDRGEGQPQHF
TRBV5-6,TRBJ1-6,NA,NA,TGTGCCAGCAGCTTGCAGGGTACCTCCTATAATTCACCCCTCCACTTT,CASSLQGTSYNSPLHF
TRBV7-9,TRBJ2-6,NA,NA,TGTGCCAGCAGCTTAGTTGCTTCAGGGGCCAACGTCCTGACTTTC,CASSLVASGANVLTF
TRBV4-1,TRBJ2-3,NA,NA,TGCGCCAGCAGCCTCCCCTTTGGTTCGGGGCGGGATACGCAGTATTTT,CASSLPFGSGRDTQYF
TRBV18,TRBJ1-2,once,NA,TGTGCCAGCTCACCAAGAACCGGGGACCTCTATGGCTACACCTTC,CASSPRTGDLYGYTF
TRBV9,TRBJ2-1,NA,TRBD1,TGTGCCAGCAGCGTAGAGGGACAGGGGCGGGATGAGCAGTTCTTC,CASSVEGQGRDEQFF
TRBV2,TRBJ1-4,many,NA,TGTGCCAGCAGTGAAAATGAAAAACTGTTTTTT,CASSENEKLFF
TRBV6-2/TRBV6-3,TRBJ2-1,NA,TRBD1,TGTGCCAGCAGTTACTCGGTCACAGGGGACCACAATGAGCAGTTCTTC,CASSYSVTGDHNEQFF
TRBV18,TRBJ1-2,NA,NA,TGTGCCAGCTCACCCCCGACGGCTAACTATGGCTACACCTTC,CASSPPTANYGYTF
TRBV15,TRBJ2-6,NA,NA,TGTGCCACCAGCAAGCTGAGATTCTCCCACTCTGGGGCCAACGTCCTGACTTTC,CATSKLRFSHSGANVLTF
TRBV12-3/TRBV12-4,TRBJ2-5,NA,NA,TGTGCCAGCAGTCGGGAACCACAAGAGACCCAGTACTTC,CASSREPQETQYF
TRBV11-3,TRBJ1-1,once,NA,TGTGCCAGCAGCTTGCAGGAGAACACTGAAGCTTTCTTT,CASSLQENTEAFF
TRBV27,TRBJ1-2,NA,NA,TGTGCCAGCACCTCCCCCGCCGGTTCTAACTATGGCTACACCTTC,CASTSPAGSNYGYTF
TRBV7-2,TRBJ2-1,NA,NA,TGTGCCAGCAGCTTATCGGGGTACAATGAGCAGTTCTTC,CASSLSGYNEQFF
TRBV6-5,TRBJ2-5,NA,TRBD2,TGTGCCAGCAGTTACTCCGGGACTAGCGGGGAAGAGACCCAGTACTTC,CASSYSGTSGEETQYF
TRBV27,TRBJ1-1,NA,TRBD1,TGTGCCAGCAGTTTATCCCCGGGACAGGGTCTCACTGAAGCTTTCTTT,CASSLSPGQGLTEAFF